This TCR beta chain emerged from a study of cytomegalovirus exposure and HLA in healthy donors. Overall study findings and caveats: Immune exposure data for these donors was limited to CMV serostatus.

CDR1 is SGHRS, CDR2 YFSETQ, per germline. The CDR3 has 14 residues. V trimming: 5 bases; J trimming: 5 bases; junction bases outside the gene matches: 5. The PCR ran on 60 Vbeta and 13 Jbeta primers. Using immunoSEQ multiplex PCR, the repertoire was profiled, and TCRdb retains in-frame clones only, with some absent. The sample includes about 120,000 clones, about 81% of them seen just once. This clone was picked up a small number of times. Its antigen is unidentified. The source of this sequence is a man aged 35-49 years in good health and CMV-seronegative. Input material: PBMCs. The rearrangement joins TRBV5-1 to TRBJ2-5; TRBD1 matches 11 bases. CDR3 protein: CASSPGTGGETQYF. For the CDR3, the DNA is TGCGCCAGCAGTCCCGGGACAGGGGGGGAGACCCAGTACTTC.